A selection of T cell receptor beta chains follows, all from one sample in a study of CD8 T cells in Susac syndrome. TCRdb analysed the immunoSEQ multiplex PCR reads with MiXCR anew, one entry per CDR3 protein. The sample records around 140,000 distinct CDR3 sequences, approximately 94% being singletons. Material: CD4+ T cells from PBMCs. Every receptor here comes from a human donor in good health. The CDR3 runs from the conserved cysteine through the conserved F or W. Each record gives: V gene, clone size, J gene, D gene, CDR3 DNA, CDR3 protein. The D gene is left open where the match is weak. A row's size may be missing; if present it is once, few, many or a size class.

TRBV20-1,-,TRBJ2-4,-,TGCAGCGGGTCGGACAGTTTCATAGCCAAAAACATTCAGTACTTC,CSGSDSFIAKNIQYF
TRBV4-1,-,TRBJ2-3,-,TGCGCCAGCAGCCAAGATGGAGTAGGATCGCAGTATTTT,CASSQDGVGSQYF
TRBV11-2,-,TRBJ2-7,-,TGTGCCAGCAGCCCCTCCACGGGGGCGACCTACGAGCAGTACTTC,CASSPSTGATYEQYF
TRBV30,-,TRBJ1-4,-,TGTGCCTGGAGCCCCGTCCCGACTAATGAAAAACTGTTTTTT,CAWSPVPTNEKLFF
TRBV28,-,TRBJ2-2,-,TGTGCCAGCAGTTTATTGGAGGGGGCAGACACCCTCGGGGAGCTGTTTTTT,CASSLLEGADTLGELFF
TRBV29-1,-,TRBJ1-2,-,TGCAGCGTTGAAGGGAAAACCAGGGGTGTGAAGGGCTACACCTTC,CSVEGKTRGVKGYTF
TRBV11-2,-,TRBJ2-2,-,-,CASSPLRGPPGSCFF
TRBV19,-,TRBJ2-5,-,TGTGCCAGTAGTACCCCCCTACGAAAGGAGACCCAGTACTTC,CASSTPLRKETQYF
TRBV10-3,-,TRBJ2-7,-,TGTGCCATCAGTGAGAGGGGCGGAGGATACGAGCAGTACTTC,CAISERGGGYEQYF
TRBV20-1,few,TRBJ1-5,TRBD1,TGCAGTGCTAGGACAGGGGGAGGTCAGCCCCAGCATTTT,CSARTGGGQPQHF
TRBV5-1,-,TRBJ2-3,TRBD2,TGCGCCAGCAGCTTGGCCCGCGGGAGGAGCCTCACAGATACGCAGTATTTT,CASSLARGRSLTDTQYF
TRBV4-1,-,TRBJ2-7,TRBD1,TGCGCCAGCAGCCAAGGGGGACAGAGCTCCTACGAGCAGTACTTC,CASSQGGQSSYEQYF
TRBV18,-,TRBJ2-2,TRBD2,TGTGCCAGCTCACCTAGCGGGAGCACCGGGGAGCTGTTTTTT,CASSPSGSTGELFF
TRBV12-3/TRBV12-4,-,TRBJ2-3,TRBD1,TGTGCCAGTAGACAGGGGGCTGGCATCCGGTATTTT,CASRQGAGIRYF
TRBV24-1,once,TRBJ2-1,TRBD2,TGTGCCACCAGTGATAGCCGGGACTACTACAATGAGCAGTTCTTC,CATSDSRDYYNEQFF
TRBV20-1,-,TRBJ2-5,-,TGCAGTGCGTTACAGGGCGGTGACCGTAAAGAGACCCAGTACTTC,CSALQGGDRKETQYF
TRBV20-1,-,TRBJ2-2,TRBD2,TGCAGTGCTATAAGGCGGGAGGCGAACACCGGGGAGCTGTTTTTT,CSAIRREANTGELFF
TRBV15,-,TRBJ2-5,-,TGTGCCACCAGCAGAGATAGGGTCACCGGAAGGGTTGAGACCCAGTACTTC,CATSRDRVTGRVETQYF
TRBV3-1,-,TRBJ2-7,TRBD2,TGTGCCAGCAGCCAACTAGCGGGGACCTACGAGCAGTACTTC,CASSQLAGTYEQYF
TRBV9,-,TRBJ1-5,-,TGTGCCAGCAGCGCTGGGGTCCAGGGTGGTCAGCCCCAGCATTTT,CASSAGVQGGQPQHF
TRBV2,-,TRBJ2-5,-,TGTGCCAGCAGTGAAGCGGGCGACGGGGAGACCCAGTACTTC,CASSEAGDGETQYF
TRBV2,-,TRBJ2-3,TRBD2,TGTGCCAGCAGTGGCCTAGCGGGAGGGGCGGATACGCAGTATTTT,CASSGLAGGADTQYF
TRBV5-1,-,TRBJ1-1,-,TGCGCCAGCAGCTCCGACGGGGGGCCGAACACTGAAGCTTTCTTT,CASSSDGGPNTEAFF
TRBV10-2,-,TRBJ2-5,-,TGCGCCAGCAGTGAGTCTTCCAAGACCCAGTACTTC,CASSESSKTQYF
TRBV25-1,-,TRBJ1-1,-,TGTGCCAGCACAAATCTGGTTGGGAACACTGAAGCTTTCTTT,CASTNLVGNTEAFF